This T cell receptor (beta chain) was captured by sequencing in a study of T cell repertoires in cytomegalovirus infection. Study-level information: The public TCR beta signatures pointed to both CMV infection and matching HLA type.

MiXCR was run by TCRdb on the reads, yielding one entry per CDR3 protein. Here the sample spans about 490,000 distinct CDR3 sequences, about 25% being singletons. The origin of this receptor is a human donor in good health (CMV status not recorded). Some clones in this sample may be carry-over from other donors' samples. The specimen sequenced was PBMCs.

The CDR3 DNA sequence: TGTGCCAGCACCCTACTTCGTGGGGATTTTAATGAGCAGTTCTTC. Its protein is CASTLLRGDFNEQFF. The chain combines TRBV28 with TRBJ2-1; D is uncertain. V lost 7 bases and J lost 7, with 20 bases in between. The germline CDR1 and CDR2 sequences are MDHEN and SYDVKM. This CDR3 region has 15 residues.